A single sample is the source of the 17 T cell receptor beta chains below, sequenced in a study of T-cell memory formation after mild COVID-19. TCRdb itself ran the 5' RACE reads through MiXCR, one entry per CDR3 protein. The sample includes over 350,000 distinct CDR3 sequences, less than 25% of them seen just once. The sequenced sample consisted of PBMCs or a T cell subset sorted from them (not recorded which). All receptors come from an adult woman who had mild COVID-19 (a few samples of this study predate the infection). Cell type and time point are not known.

This clonotype came up a few times. This chain's CDR3 is CASSFQFFISGANVLTF. In nucleotides, the CDR3 is TGTGCCAGTTCGTTCCAATTCTTCATCTCTGGGGCCAACGTCCTGACTTTC. The chain links TRBV5-4 to TRBJ2-6; no firm D call. The V gene lost 8 bases and the J gene lost 0 bases, with 18 bases spanning the gap. The CDR3 extends over 17 amino acids. Germline V gene sequence: CDR1 SGHNT, CDR2 YYREEE (reference sequence).

The V gene is TRBV5-6, the J gene TRBJ2-1; possible D gene TRBD1, 5 bases. V was shortened by 0 bases and J by 6 bases, with 16 bases between the two germline ends. The CDR3 length is 16 residues. Germline CDR1 and CDR2: SGHDT and YYEEEE. CDR3 bases: TGTGCCAGCAGCTTGGTCAGTCCAGGGAACCTCAATGAGCAGTTCTTC. Residues: CASSLVSPGNLNEQFF.

This clonotype has only a few counts. The chain joins TRBV4-2 to TRBJ2-5; the D gene is possibly TRBD2 (6 bases). Trimming took 0 bases from V and 5 from J, leaving 16 bases between them. Germline values: CDR1 LGHNA, CDR2 YNFKEQ. The CDR3 loop spans 16 amino acids. The CDR3 DNA reads as TGTGCCAGCAGCCAAGATCTCGGAGGCGGGGCCGAGACCCAGTACTTC. Its translation: CASSQDLGGGAETQYF.

This clonotype was detected a few times. The chain joins TRBV3-1 to TRBJ1-5, with no clear D. The germline gives CDR1 LGHDT, CDR2 YNNKEL (reference sequence). This CDR3 has 13 amino acids. V lost 1 base and J 3 bases, leaving 4 bases between the germline ends. CDR3 residues: CASSQGFNQPQHF. CDR3 in DNA: TGTGCCAGCAGCCAAGGTTTCAATCAGCCCCAGCATTTT. The full variable domain, completed using reference TRBV3-1 and TRBJ1-5, is DTAVSQTPKYLVTQMGNDKSIKCEQNLGHDTMYWYKQDSKKFLKIMFSYNNKELIINETVPNRFSPKSPDKAHLNLHINSLELGDSAVYFCASSQGFNQPQHFGDGTRLSIL.

J is TRBJ2-3 and V is TRBV7-3, with 16 bases matching TRBD2. V was pared by 5 bases and J by 6 bases, with 17 bases of the junction left unmatched. The CDR3 loop spans 20 amino acids. The V gene's germline CDR1 is SGHTA and CDR2 FQGTGA. This chain's CDR3 is CASSRTKNGTSGREDDTQYF. In nucleotides, the CDR3 is TGTGCCAGCAGCCGAACCAAAAACGGGACTAGCGGGAGGGAAGATGATACGCAGTATTTT.

This clonotype occurred many times. The rearrangement links TRBV28 to TRBJ2-7, with TRBD2 matching over 12 bases. CDR3 length equals 15 residues. J gave up 6 bases and V 2 bases, and 5 bases lay outside the gene matches. Germline lookup yields CDR1 MDHEN and CDR2 SYDVKM. The CDR3, as DNA: TGTGCCAGCAGTTTAGGCGGGACTAGCGGGTTCGAGCAGTACTTC. It encodes CASSLGGTSGFEQYF.

This rearrangement joins TRBV20-1 to TRBJ1-5; D is perhaps TRBD1 (5 bases). The CDR3 spans 12 residues. Germline assignment: CDR1 DFQATT and CDR2 SNEGSKA (reference sequence). With 0 bases removed from V and 7 bases from J, the gap between germline ends came to 7 bases. CDR3 nucleotide sequence: TGCAGTGCTAGAGACAGGGACCAGCCCCAGCATTTT. Its protein is CSARDRDQPQHF.

This clonotype was observed a few times. The V gene is TRBV7-8, the J gene TRBJ1-5; 8 nucleotides match TRBD1. The CDR3 extends over 15 amino acids. V gave up 5 bases and J gave up 7 bases; unmatched junction bases: 10. Germline assignment: CDR1 SGHVS and CDR2 FQNEAQ. The CDR3 loop reads CASSPRTGSGQPQHF. DNA for the CDR3: TGTGCCAGCAGCCCGCGGACAGGGTCGGGGCAGCCCCAGCATTTT.

In its sample, this clonotype was seen a few times. V and J are TRBV15 and TRBJ1-1; no reliable D call. The CDR3 is 14 amino acids. Germline CDR1 LNHNV, CDR2 YYDKDF (reference sequence). V was cut by 0 bases and J by 4 bases, with 9 bases left in between. CDR3 amino acids: CATSRDHSATEAFF. The CDR3 DNA reads as TGTGCCACCAGCAGAGATCACTCAGCCACTGAAGCTTTCTTT.

This clonotype has more than one count but fewer than ten. This chain connects TRBV3-1 to TRBJ2-5; 9 bases agree with TRBD2. CDR3 size: 15 residues. The V gene end was trimmed by 4 bases and the J gene end by 5 bases; junction bases not matched to a gene: 8. Germline V gene lookup returns CDR1 LGHDT and CDR2 YNNKEL (reference sequence). Written as DNA, the CDR3 is TGTGCCAGCAGCCCCGAGGCGGGAGGGATGGAGACCCAGTACTTC. It is translated as CASSPEAGGMETQYF.

This clonotype occurred many times. J is TRBJ2-5 and V is TRBV7-3; D might be TRBD2 (6 bases). The germline V gene encodes CDR1 SGHTA and CDR2 FQGTGA. CDR3 size: 13 residues. Trimming cost V 5 bases and J 2 bases, with 9 bases left between them. The DNA of the CDR3 is TGTGCCAGCAGCCCGGGGGTTCAAGAGACCCAGTACTTC. It translates to CASSPGVQETQYF. The whole variable domain, remainder taken from reference TRBV7-3 and TRBJ2-5, is GAGVSQTPSNKVTEKGKYVELRCDPISGHTALYWYRQSLGQGPEFLIYFQGTGAADDSGLPNDRFFAVRPEGSVSTLKIQRTERGDSAVYLCASSPGVQETQYFGPGTRLLVL.

A few counts support this clonotype. The chain couples TRBV3-1 to TRBJ2-1; 10 bases align to TRBD2. The germline gives CDR1 LGHDT, CDR2 YNNKEL (reference sequence). With V trimmed by 1 base and J by 0 bases, 6 bases remained unmatched. This CDR3 contains 18 residues. This CDR3 is CASSQGLAGLLSYNEQFF. The DNA of the CDR3 is TGTGCCAGCAGCCAAGGACTAGCGGGTTTACTCTCCTACAATGAGCAGTTCTTC.

This clonotype showed up many times. The gene calls are TRBV11-3 and TRBJ2-7; D not certain. This CDR3 is built from 14 residues. Trimming cost V 1 base and J 0 bases, with 7 bases left between them. Per germline, CDR1 SGHNT and CDR2 YENEEA. In DNA form, the CDR3 reads TGTGCCAGCAGCTTAGTGGCGAGCTCCTACGAGCAGTACTTC. Encoded protein: CASSLVASSYEQYF.

The chain employs TRBV12-3 or TRBV12-4 and TRBJ2-3; perhaps TRBD2 as D (5 bases). Trimming took 5 bases from V and 3 from J, leaving 27 bases between them. The CDR3 runs to 19 residues. CDR3 bases: TGTGCCAGCAGTCCACTGTATGAGGACTCCTACCACCGAACAGATACGCAGTATTTT. This encodes CASSPLYEDSYHRTDTQYF.

This clonotype has ten or more counts. The V gene is TRBV4-2, the J gene TRBJ2-3, with D maybe TRBD1 (5 bases). V was pared by 7 bases and J by 14 bases, with 22 bases between. This CDR3 contains 13 residues. Germline-derived CDR1 and CDR2 are LGHNA and YNFKEQ. CDR3 DNA: TGTGCCAGCACGCCGGTGGGGCAGGCGATTCGGTATTTT. As protein: CASTPVGQAIRYF.

The V and J genes are TRBV19 and TRBJ2-6; tentative D call: TRBD1 (5 bases). The CDR3 spans 16 residues. Trimming took 5 bases from V and 9 from J, leaving 20 bases between them. Germline lookup yields CDR1 LNHDA and CDR2 SQIVND (reference sequence). The CDR3 spells CASSPATGQWGNVLTF. CDR3 sequence (DNA): TGTGCCAGTAGTCCCGCCACAGGTCAGTGGGGCAACGTCCTGACTTTC.

This clonotype has just a few counts. V is TRBV6-6 and J is TRBJ2-4; 9 bases align to TRBD1. CDR1 is MNHNY and CDR2 is SVGAGI in the germline V gene (reference sequence). V lost 2 bases, J lost 4 bases, and 0 bases stayed unmatched. CDR3 length: 14 amino acids. The CDR3 DNA reads TGTGCCAGCAGTTACGGGACAGGGAAAAACATTCAGTACTTC. Translated: CASSYGTGKNIQYF.